This T cell receptor beta chain was profiled in a study of shared clonotypes between healthy human individuals. Once extracted for a subset, genomic DNA was divided evenly among several immunoSEQ plates. DNA at roughly 0.2 ug, tens of thousands of T cell genomes, went into sorted-subset replicate PCRs. Libraries were prepared by immunoSEQ multiplex PCR; TCRdb keeps only in-frame clonotypes and omits some of them. The data show millions of clones, roughly 93% seen once. Study outcomes and limitations: When naive CD4 clonotypes were compared across several donors, around 5% were shared. Tissue TCR repertoires likely differ from these blood-only repertoires.

V lost 3 bases, J lost 5 bases, and 5 bases stayed unmatched. The CDR3 is made up of 15 amino acids. CDR1 MDHEN and CDR2 SYDVKM come from the germline V gene. Note on this clone: Its antigen is not identified.

What was sequenced was naive CD4+ T cells from PBMCs. The subset here: CD45RA+ positively selected. This TCR was recovered from a man aged 18 to 30 in good health. Some clones in this sample may be carry-over from other donors' samples. The V gene is TRBV28, the J gene TRBJ2-5; 11 nucleotides agree with TRBD2. CDR3 protein: CASSLNSGRGETQYF. The CDR3 nucleotides read TGTGCCAGCAGTTTGAATAGCGGGAGGGGGGAGACCCAGTACTTC.